This T cell receptor (beta chain) was documented in a study of shared clonotypes between healthy human individuals. TCRdb's copy holds only in-frame clones and misses some; the assay was immunoSEQ multiplex PCR. The sample shows around 530,000 clones, roughly four fifths of them seen only once. This clone was observed once. The sample consisted of PBMCs. The sequence was obtained from a woman between 35 and 50 years old in good health. Some clones in this sample may be carry-over from other donors' samples.

The CDR3 DNA follows: TGTGCCAGCAGTTCGACTAGCGGACCCTACAATGAGCAGTTCTTC. This encodes CASSSTSGPYNEQFF. The rearrangement uses TRBV7-9 and TRBJ2-1; 9 bases line up with TRBD2. V shed 6 bases and J 2 bases; nucleotides not matched to a gene: 5. There are 15 residues in the CDR3. Germline CDR1 and CDR2: SEHNR and FQNEAQ (reference sequence). Drawing the rest from reference TRBV7-9 and TRBJ2-1, the complete variable domain is DTGVSQNPRHKITKRGQNVTFRCDPISEHNRLYWYRQTLGQGPEFLTYFQNEAQLEKSRLLSDRFSAERPKGSFSTLEIQRTEQGDSAMYLCASSSTSGPYNEQFFGPGTRLTVL.